This entry describes one T cell receptor beta chain. The antigen this receptor binds is unknown. The record has no base qualities; no much larger clone is one base away. The data stem from a study of blood T cell repertoires in COVID-19 (dated by TCRdb to about 2020). In terms of the full investigation: Collaborator samples came from the United States, Italy and Spain and covered acute and convalescent phases of COVID-19. The repertoires were released in a freely available public database meant as a resource for research on the immune response to SARS-CoV-2. Where available, HLA class I and class II types were obtained from metadata supplied by the sample provider rather than from assay-based typing. A de-identified subject ID, COVID-19 status, age in years and sex were almost always included in the sample metadata. Deeply sampled blood TCRbeta repertoires from subjects exposed to, actively infected with, or recovered from COVID-19 were included in the dataset. The samples were drawn from the first 160 participants of the ongoing ImmuneRACE study and from 950 to 1,500 subjects provided by 6 global collaborators. The prospective study material was composed of cDNA or gDNA derived from T cells, B-cell-depleted T cells, or PBMCs. On the study overall, not on this receptor specifically: The amount of clinical and demographic metadata varied by source and participant and was provided uncurated.

Looking up the germline V gene yields CDR1 SGHDN and CDR2 FVKESK. Deletion took 0 bases off V and 8 bases off J, with a span of 11 bases between the germline ends. The CDR3 runs 14 amino acids, cysteine and phenylalanine included. The DNA shown is the 42-base CDR3, in frame from base 1. TCRbeta CDR3 regions were amplified from genomic DNA by means of the immunoSEQ Assay, a bias-controlled multiplex PCR. The paper's data handling went like this. The number of nucleated cells in each sample was estimated from the amplification of reference gene primers within the assay. To quantify the absolute abundance of each unique TCRbeta CDR3 rearrangement, sequence reads were collapsed and filtered. For each sample, productive Simpson clonality was calculated as the square root of Simpson's diversity index over productive rearrangements. TCRdb took over this immuneACCESS table, retaining in-frame rearrangements with V and J assigned. Such tables are incomplete; in checked studies, under half of the missing clones stem from an unresolved V gene, and the remainder is unexplained. V and J calls and clone size are as listed in that table; D and trimming were resolved from the DNA. Within this sample are some 150,000 clones, with around 82% of them counted one time only. The ten largest account for approximately 2.5% of the sample.

Each collaborating institution followed its own protocols to collect whole blood in K2EDTA tubes. For TCRbeta analysis, collaborators shipped samples as frozen whole blood, isolated PBMCs, or DNA extracted from either of those sample types. The V gene is TRBV14 and the J gene is TRBJ2-1; the D gene identity is not certain. The sample taken for sequencing was peripheral blood. The sequence derives from a human donor with acute or convalescent COVID-19. The donor label of this sample is uncertain. CDR3 loop: CASSQDRIYHEQFF. Read as DNA, the sequence is TGTGCCAGCAGCCAAGATAGAATCTATCATGAGCAGTTCTTC.